One and the same sample provided the 30 T cell receptor beta chains below, sequenced in a study of Ad26.COV2.S vaccination and SARS-CoV-2 variants. Regarding treatment: about 20 received Ad26.COV2.S at low or high dose, single or two shots; about five received placebo; per-sample allocation not given. Each sample was drawn 63 days after the first injection (of vaccine or placebo). Profiling relied on immunoSEQ multiplex PCR, and the TCRdb table lists in-frame clones only, not all of them. Of 350,000 to 500,000 clones listed, 80% to 95% are singletons. Source: peripheral blood, taken in a trial of Ad26.COV2.S vaccine versus placebo. The receptor source for this set is a person aged 18 to 65 who received the Ad26.COV2.S COVID-19 vaccine or a placebo.

In its sample, this clone was seen once. CDR3 in amino acids: CASSYARRGTGELFF. As DNA, the CDR3 is TGTGCCAGCAGTTACGCCCGAAGGGGAACCGGGGAGCTGTTTTTT. V usage is TRBV6-6 and J usage is TRBJ2-2, with TRBD1 as a possible D gene (5 bases). Germline lookup yields CDR1 MNHNY and CDR2 SVGAGI (reference sequence). The CDR3 runs to 15 residues. The V gene lost 2 bases and the J gene lost 5 bases, with 12 bases spanning the gap.

The CDR3 bases are TGTGCCAGCACTCTCCGGGACTCTAGACGTAAATCCTACGAGCAGTACTTC. This codes for CASTLRDSRRKSYEQYF. The chain couples TRBV21-1 to TRBJ2-7; the DNA was not compared with TRBD2, the D call given in the table. TRBV21-1 is a listed pseudogene. The CDR3 contains 17 residues.

This clone has just one count. The V call is TRBV7-6, the J call TRBJ1-1, with no clear D. The ends were cut back, 5 bases at V and 0 bases at J, with 19 bases in the middle. The germline gives CDR1 SGHVS, CDR2 FNYEAQ. The CDR3 sequence is 17 residues long. DNA for the CDR3: TGTGCCAGCAGCCCCCATCCCGTGCCATCGATGAACACTGAAGCTTTCTTT. Protein product: CASSPHPVPSMNTEAFF.

This clone has only one observation. The V and J genes are TRBV27 and TRBJ2-1; 7 bases match TRBD1. J was trimmed by 1 base and V by 9 bases; bases with no gene match: 9. This CDR3 spans 15 amino acids. The V gene's germline CDR1 is MNHEY and CDR2 SMNVEV (reference sequence). The CDR3 nucleotides read TGTGCCAGTAGAGGGGGCGATAGGTCCTACAATGAGCAGTTCTTC. This gives the protein CASRGGDRSYNEQFF.

This chain links TRBV5-1 with TRBJ2-1; the match to TRBD2 covers 7 bases. The V segment lost 0 bases and the J segment 4 bases; nucleotides outside the gene matches: 10. Germline CDR1 reads SGHRS; CDR2 reads YFSETQ. The CDR3 has 17 amino acids. CDR3 in amino acids: CASSLGGTTIVYNEQFF. CDR3 sequence (DNA): TGCGCCAGCAGCTTGGGAGGGACTACCATCGTGTACAATGAGCAGTTCTTC.

The CDR3 here is CASSVTGMNNEQFF. The CDR3 coding sequence is TGTGCCAGCAGCGTGACGGGAATGAACAATGAGCAGTTCTTC. The V gene is TRBV9, the J gene TRBJ2-1; D may be TRBD2 (5 bases). Germline V gene data show CDR1 as SGDLS and CDR2 as YYNGEE. Trimming removed 2 bases at V and 5 bases at J, with 11 bases between. The CDR3 has 14 residues.

V usage is TRBV3-1 (or the pseudogene TRBV3-2) and J usage is TRBJ2-7; no clear D gene. This CDR3 has 15 residues. The ends were cut back, 3 bases at V and 2 bases at J, with 14 bases in the middle. The germline gives CDR1 LGHDT, CDR2 YNNKEL (reference sequence). The CDR3 DNA follows: TGTGCCAGCAGCCATCCCGGACCTGAGACCTACGAGCAGTACTTC. This encodes CASSHPGPETYEQYF.

This sequence joins TRBV6-5 and TRBJ2-1, with 9 bases identical to TRBD1. The CDR3 is made up of 14 amino acids. The junction had 4 bases not matched to a gene; V was cut back by 6 bases and J by 4 bases. CDR1 and CDR2 from the germline V gene are MNHEY and SVGAGI. DNA for the CDR3: TGTGCCAGCAGAACGGGGACAGGGTACAATGAGCAGTTCTTC. Translated, it gives CASRTGTGYNEQFF.

This sequence joins TRBV6-5 and TRBJ2-1; D is unclear. Trimming left V 6 bases short and J 2 bases short, with 11 bases between. Germline CDR1 and CDR2: MNHEY and SVGAGI. This CDR3 comprises 14 residues. The CDR3 reads CASSPPSPYNEQFF. CDR3 coding DNA: TGTGCCAGCAGCCCCCCTAGTCCCTACAATGAGCAGTTCTTC.

The rearrangement joins TRBV14 to TRBJ2-5; D is unclear. The ends were cut back, 1 base at V and 5 bases at J, with 5 bases in the middle. The V gene's germline CDR1 is SGHDN and CDR2 FVKESK. This CDR3 contains 12 residues. The CDR3 region is CASSQVHETQYF. CDR3 DNA sequence: TGTGCCAGCAGCCAAGTTCACGAGACCCAGTACTTC.

The chain links TRBV5-4 to TRBJ2-7, with TRBD2 matching over 10 bases. V trimming: 1 base; J trimming: 3 bases; junction bases outside the gene matches: 7. The CDR3 has 16 residues. Germline lookup yields CDR1 SGHNT and CDR2 YYREEE (reference sequence). CDR3 nucleotides: TGTGCCAGCAGCTTGAGTTCTAGCGGGAGTATCTACGAGCAGTACTTC. It codes for CASSLSSSGSIYEQYF.

This sequence joins TRBV27 and TRBJ2-3; D possibly corresponds to TRBD2 (5 bases). This CDR3 comprises 21 residues. V lost 0 bases, J lost 1 base, and 26 bases lay in between. CDR1 and CDR2 (germline): MNHEY, SMNVEV (reference sequence). The DNA of the CDR3 is TGTGCCAGCAGTTTATCCCGACGGCGGGCGGGTCTGCTTGCTCGCACAGATACGCAGTATTTT. Translating gives CASSLSRRRAGLLARTDTQYF.

The rearrangement joins TRBV3-1 (or the pseudogene TRBV3-2) to TRBJ1-2; no clear D gene. The CDR3 sequence is 14 residues long. Germline CDR1 and CDR2: LGHDT and YNNKEL (reference sequence). The ends were cut back, 0 bases at V and 6 bases at J, with 11 bases in the middle. The CDR3, as DNA: TGTGCCAGCAGCCAAGATAGCGGTTCGGATGGCTACACCTTC. It yields the protein CASSQDSGSDGYTF.

The chain carries TRBV2 and TRBJ2-5, with 8 bases aligning to TRBD2. Germline loops: CDR1 SNHLY, CDR2 FYNNEI. Losses at the gene ends were 4 bases for V and 5 bases for J; bases not matched to a gene: 6. CDR3 size: 14 residues. The CDR3 nucleotides read TGTGCCAGCAGTGGGGTTAGCGGGATTGAGACCCAGTACTTC. This codes for CASSGVSGIETQYF.

This chain uses TRBV2 with TRBJ2-7; the D gene is possibly TRBD1 (6 bases). Germline assignment: CDR1 SNHLY and CDR2 FYNNEI. With 10 bases removed from V and 0 bases from J, the gap between germline ends came to 13 bases. CDR3 size: 13 residues. CDR3: CATNRQVSYEQYF. CDR3 DNA sequence: TGTGCCACCAATCGACAGGTCTCCTACGAGCAGTACTTC.

This chain connects TRBV6-6 to TRBJ2-7; 15 bases map to TRBD2. This CDR3 region has 15 residues. Germline trimming cut 6 bases from V and 3 bases from J; bases unmatched to any gene: 3. The germline gives CDR1 MNHNY, CDR2 SVGAGI (reference sequence). The CDR3 DNA reads as TGTGCCAGCAGAGGACTAGCGGGAGGGAACTACGAGCAGTACTTC. Protein product: CASRGLAGGNYEQYF.

The gene calls are TRBV3-1 (or the pseudogene TRBV3-2) and TRBJ2-5; perhaps TRBD2 as D (6 bases). The CDR3 consists of 15 residues. CDR1 and CDR2 from the germline V gene are LGHDT and YNNKEL (reference sequence). Trimming pared 4 bases from V and 4 bases from J, leaving 16 bases between. Written as DNA, the CDR3 is TGTGCCAGCAGCCCATGGAGGGATAACTTAGAGACCCAGTACTTC. This translates into CASSPWRDNLETQYF.

Of note for this clone: The junction departs from the called germline gene at one end, perhaps through a read error. This chain links TRBV6-2 or TRBV6-3 with TRBJ1-2; 12 nucleotides agree with TRBD1. The CDR3 spans 16 residues. Germline assignment: CDR1 MNHEY and CDR2 SVGEGT. The CDR3 here is CASSDSGTGGDYGYTF. Here the CDR3 DNA reads TGTGCCAGCAGTGACTCTGGGACAGGGGGCGACTATGGCTACACCTTC.

The chain carries TRBV20-1 and TRBJ2-1; D is possibly TRBD2 (5 bases). The CDR3 consists of 11 residues. Germline CDR1 DFQATT, CDR2 SNEGSKA (reference sequence). V was pared by 3 bases and J by 9 bases, with 9 bases between. The CDR3 sequence: CSASRGGEQFF. The DNA for the CDR3 is TGCAGTGCTAGTCGAGGAGGTGAGCAGTTCTTC.

This sequence joins TRBV7-2 and TRBJ2-7; no clear D gene. Trimming cost V 5 bases and J 3 bases, with 11 bases left between them. The CDR3 is 13 amino acids. Per the germline V gene, CDR1 is SGHTA and CDR2 is FQGNSA. In DNA, the CDR3 is TGTGCCAGCAGCGACACAGAGGACTACGAGCAGTACTTC. It specifies CASSDTEDYEQYF.

In its sample, this clone was seen once. The chain has TRBV10-3 and TRBJ2-6; TRBD1 is a possible D gene (5 bases). Germline CDR1 is ENHRY and CDR2 is SYGVKD. This CDR3 is built from 14 residues. Trimming took 5 bases from V and 0 from J, leaving 5 bases between them. The CDR3 here is CAISQGSGANVLTF. The CDR3 DNA follows: TGTGCCATCAGTCAGGGCTCTGGGGCCAACGTCCTGACTTTC.

The chain recombines TRBV7-3 with TRBJ2-2; 7 bases fit TRBD2. The CDR3 length is 16 residues. Per germline, CDR1 SGHTA and CDR2 FQGTGA. Germline trimming cut 0 bases from V and 4 bases from J; bases unmatched to any gene: 5. CDR3 in amino acids: CASSLTQWEGTGELFF. CDR3 nucleotide sequence: TGTGCCAGCAGCTTAACCCAGTGGGAGGGCACCGGGGAGCTGTTTTTT.

The V call is TRBV5-4, the J call TRBJ2-3; TRBD2 aligns across 11 bases. Trimming cost V 4 bases and J 6 bases; bases outside gene matches: 4. Germline loops: CDR1 SGHNT, CDR2 YYREEE (reference sequence). This CDR3 spans 14 amino acids. The CDR3 DNA sequence: TGTGCCAGCAGCACTAGCGGGAGTGTGGATACGCAGTATTTT. Translation gives CASSTSGSVDTQYF.

The J gene is TRBJ1-4, the V gene TRBV12-3 or TRBV12-4, with 7 nucleotides matching TRBD1. The CDR3 spans 13 residues. Trimming took 6 bases from V and 3 from J; bases not matched to a gene: 1. The CDR3 DNA reads TGTGCCAGCAGCACAGGGGCTAATGAAAAACTGTTTTTT. Its protein product is CASSTGANEKLFF.

The genes are TRBV15 and TRBJ1-4, with 8 bases aligning to TRBD1. From germline, CDR1 is LNHNV and CDR2 YYDKDF (reference sequence). Trimming took 1 base from V and 8 from J; bases not matched to a gene: 6. The CDR3 runs 15 residues. The DNA of the CDR3 is TGTGCCACCAGCAGAGGAGAGGGGACAGGAGAAAAACTGTTTTTT. As protein: CATSRGEGTGEKLFF.

V usage is TRBV18 and J usage is TRBJ1-1, with unresolved D. Trimming removed 5 bases at V and 1 base at J, with 11 bases between. Germline lookup yields CDR1 KGHSH and CDR2 LQKENI. The length of the CDR3 is 14 residues. DNA of the CDR3: TGTGCCAGCTCAAAGGAAAATTGGAACACTGAAGCTTTCTTT. Its translation: CASSKENWNTEAFF.

A remark on this clone: This sample also contains other DNA sequences that code for the same CDR3. The rearrangement joins TRBV7-2 to TRBJ2-7; 9 nucleotides align to TRBD2. V shed 3 bases and J 2 bases; nucleotides not matched to a gene: 2. Germline V CDR1 and CDR2: SGHTA, FQGNSA. The CDR3 runs to 14 residues. The CDR3 spells CASSLAGGPYEQYF. Written as DNA, the CDR3 is TGTGCCAGCAGCTTGGCGGGAGGGCCCTACGAGCAGTACTTC. Combining the CDR3 with reference TRBV7-2 and TRBJ2-7 gives the whole variable domain GAGVSQSPSNKVTEKGKDVELRCDPISGHTALYWYRQSLGQGLEFLIYFQGNSAPDKSGLPSDRFSAERTGGSVSTLTIQRTQQEDSAVYLCASSLAGGPYEQYFGPGTRLTVT.

The CDR3 DNA follows: TGTGCCAGCAGCTTAGCGGTAGCGGCCTCCTACGAGCAGTACTTC. Translating it yields CASSLAVAASYEQYF. This sequence joins TRBV7-2 and TRBJ2-7; possible D gene TRBD2, 6 bases. Trimming took off 0 bases at V and 0 bases at J, with 9 bases between the two ends. The CDR3 consists of 15 residues. Germline CDR1 reads SGHTA; CDR2 reads FQGNSA.

The genes are TRBV12-3 or TRBV12-4 and TRBJ2-1; 7 positions agree with TRBD1. V trimming: 6 bases; J trimming: 10 bases; junction bases outside the gene matches: 9. This CDR3 region has 13 residues. DNA of the CDR3: TGTGCCAGCAGGCAAACCCCGACAGGGGAGCAGTTCTTC. Amino acid sequence: CASRQTPTGEQFF.

The rearrangement uses TRBV6-5 and TRBJ2-1; D unclear. V lost 5 bases, J lost 12 bases, and 14 bases lay in between. CDR3 length: 12 residues. Germline CDR1 is MNHEY and CDR2 is SVGAGI. Here the CDR3 DNA reads TGTGCCAGCAGTCTTGTAGGGCGCGGGCAGTTCTTC. Translation: CASSLVGRGQFF.